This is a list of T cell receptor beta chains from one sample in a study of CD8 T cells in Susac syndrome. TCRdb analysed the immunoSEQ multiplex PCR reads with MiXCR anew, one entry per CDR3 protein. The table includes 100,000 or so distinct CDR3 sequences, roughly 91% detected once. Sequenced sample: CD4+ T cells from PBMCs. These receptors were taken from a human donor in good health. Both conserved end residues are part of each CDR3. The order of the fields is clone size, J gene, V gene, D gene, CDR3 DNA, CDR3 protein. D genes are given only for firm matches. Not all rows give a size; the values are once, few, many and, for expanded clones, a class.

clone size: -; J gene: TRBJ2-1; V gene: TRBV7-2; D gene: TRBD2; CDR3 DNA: TGTGCCAGCAGCTTACGTCTAGCGGGAGGATACGATGAGCAGTTCTTC; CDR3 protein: CASSLRLAGGYDEQFF
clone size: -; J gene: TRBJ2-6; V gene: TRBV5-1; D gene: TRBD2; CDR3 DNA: TGCGCCAGCAGCCGGGGGGGGTCTGGGGCCAACGTCCTGACTTTC; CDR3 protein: CASSRGGSGANVLTF
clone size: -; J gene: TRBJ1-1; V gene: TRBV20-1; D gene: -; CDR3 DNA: TGCAGTGCTAGCTCGTCCCTCACTGAAGCTTTCTTT; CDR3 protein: CSASSSLTEAFF
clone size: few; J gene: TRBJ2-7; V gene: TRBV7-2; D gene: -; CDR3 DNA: TGTGCCAGCAGCTTACCGAGCGGGCCCTACGAGCAGTACTTC; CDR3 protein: CASSLPSGPYEQYF
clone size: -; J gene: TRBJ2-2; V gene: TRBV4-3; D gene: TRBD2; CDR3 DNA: TGCGCCAGCAGCCAAGACGGTCGGACTAGAGACGGGGAGCTGTTTTTT; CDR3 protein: CASSQDGRTRDGELFF
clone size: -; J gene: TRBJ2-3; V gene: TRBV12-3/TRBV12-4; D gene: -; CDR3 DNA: TGTGCCAGTCGGTCCCGGGGAGGAGTCTATACGCAGTATTTT; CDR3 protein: CASRSRGGVYTQYF
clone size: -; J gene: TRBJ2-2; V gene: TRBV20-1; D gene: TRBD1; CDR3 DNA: TGCAGTGCTAGACGTCAGGGGGACACCGGGGAGCTGTTTTTT; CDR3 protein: CSARRQGDTGELFF
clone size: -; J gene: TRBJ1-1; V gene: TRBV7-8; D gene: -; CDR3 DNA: TGTGCCAGCAGCTTAGGAGCGCGGGCTTCGGTTAAGGGCGACACTGAAGCTTTCTTT; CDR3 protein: CASSLGARASVKGDTEAFF
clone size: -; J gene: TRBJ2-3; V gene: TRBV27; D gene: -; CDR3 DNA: TGTGCCAGCAGTTTATCGTCGGGGGGCACAGATACGCAGTATTTT; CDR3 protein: CASSLSSGGTDTQYF
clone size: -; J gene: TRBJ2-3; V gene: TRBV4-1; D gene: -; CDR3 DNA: TGCGCCAGCAGCCAAGATACAGATACGCAGTATTTT; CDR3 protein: CASSQDTDTQYF
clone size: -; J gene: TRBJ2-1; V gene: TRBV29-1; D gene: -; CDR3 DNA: TGCAGCGTTAGTTTCCAGAGCAATGAGCAGTTCTTC; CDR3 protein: CSVSFQSNEQFF
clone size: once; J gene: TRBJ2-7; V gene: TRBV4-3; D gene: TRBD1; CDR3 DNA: TGCGCCAGCAGCCAAGATACAGGGGCCTACGAGCAGTACTTC; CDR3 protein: CASSQDTGAYEQYF
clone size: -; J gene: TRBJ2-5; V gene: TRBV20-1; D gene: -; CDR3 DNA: TGCAGTGCTAGTGCTCGGACAGCTCAAGAGACCCAGTACTTC; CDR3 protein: CSASARTAQETQYF
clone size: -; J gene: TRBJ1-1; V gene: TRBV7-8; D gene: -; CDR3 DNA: TGTGCCAGCAGCTTAAGGTCTGGGAGCCACATGAACACTGAAGCTTTCTTT; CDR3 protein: CASSLRSGSHMNTEAFF
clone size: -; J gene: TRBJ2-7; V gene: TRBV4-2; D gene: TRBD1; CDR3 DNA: TGTGCCAGCAGCCCGGACAGGGGTCTGCAGTACTTC; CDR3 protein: CASSPDRGLQYF
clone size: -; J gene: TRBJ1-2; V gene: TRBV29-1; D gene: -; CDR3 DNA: TGCAGCGCGGGGGGGACAAGCAATAACTATGGCTACACCTTC; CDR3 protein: CSAGGTSNNYGYTF
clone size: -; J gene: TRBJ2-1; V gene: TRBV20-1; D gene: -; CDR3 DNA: TGCAGTGCTAGCAAGGGCGGTAGCTCCTACAATGAGCAGTTCTTC; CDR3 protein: CSASKGGSSYNEQFF
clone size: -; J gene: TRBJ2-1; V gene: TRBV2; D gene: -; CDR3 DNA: TGTGCCAGCAGTGAAGCGCTTCAGGGAAGTCGCAATGAGCAGTTCTTC; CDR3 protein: CASSEALQGSRNEQFF
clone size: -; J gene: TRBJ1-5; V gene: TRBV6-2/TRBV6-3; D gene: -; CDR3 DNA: TGTGCCAGCGCCCCAGGCGGCAATCAGCCCCAGCATTTT; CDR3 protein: CASAPGGNQPQHF
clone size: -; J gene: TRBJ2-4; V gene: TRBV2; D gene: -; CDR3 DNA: TGTGCCAGCAGTGAAGGAGGGTTGGCCAAAAACATTCAGTACTTC; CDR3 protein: CASSEGGLAKNIQYF
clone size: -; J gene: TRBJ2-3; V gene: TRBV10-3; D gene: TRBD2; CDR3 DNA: TGTGCCACCGGGGGGGATACAGATACGCAGTATTTT; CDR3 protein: CATGGDTDTQYF
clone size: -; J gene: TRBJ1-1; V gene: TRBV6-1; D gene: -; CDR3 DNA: TGTGCCAGCAGTGAAGGGGGGAAGGGCACTGAAGCTTTCTTT; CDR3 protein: CASSEGGKGTEAFF
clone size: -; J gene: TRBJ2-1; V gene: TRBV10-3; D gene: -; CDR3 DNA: TGTGCCACCAACAGGGAGCCCTCCTACAATGAGCAGTTCTTC; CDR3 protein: CATNREPSYNEQFF
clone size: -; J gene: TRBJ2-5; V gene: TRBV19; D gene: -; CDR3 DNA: TGTGCCAGTAGTATAGACCCGGGGAGGGGGCGCGAGACCCAGTACTTC; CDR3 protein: CASSIDPGRGRETQYF
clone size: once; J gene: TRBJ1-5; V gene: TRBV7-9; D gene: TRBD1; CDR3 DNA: TGTGCCAGCAGCTATTCGCATCGTGGACAGGATAGCAATCAGCCCCAGCATTTT; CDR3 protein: CASSYSHRGQDSNQPQHF
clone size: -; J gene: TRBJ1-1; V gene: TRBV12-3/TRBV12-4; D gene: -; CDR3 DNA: TGTGCCAGCAGCCCTCTGGTGGCGGATGAAGCTTTCTTT; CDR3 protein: CASSPLVADEAFF
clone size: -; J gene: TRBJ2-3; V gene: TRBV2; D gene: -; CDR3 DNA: TGTGCCAGCAGCGGCGCTTTACGGTCAGATACGCAGTATTTT; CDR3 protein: CASSGALRSDTQYF
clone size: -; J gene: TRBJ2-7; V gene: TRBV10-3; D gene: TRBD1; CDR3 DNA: TGTGCCATCAGTTCCTCAGATCAGGGGGCCCTCTACGAGCAGTACTTC; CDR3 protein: CAISSSDQGALYEQYF
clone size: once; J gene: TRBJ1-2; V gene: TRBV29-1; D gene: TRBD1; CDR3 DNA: TGCAGCGTAACGACAGGGTCGGGTGGTGGCTATGGCTACACCTTC; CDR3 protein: CSVTTGSGGGYGYTF
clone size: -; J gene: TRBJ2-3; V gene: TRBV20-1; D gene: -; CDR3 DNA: TGCAGTGCTAGTATCCGCACAGATACGCAGTATTTT; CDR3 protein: CSASIRTDTQYF
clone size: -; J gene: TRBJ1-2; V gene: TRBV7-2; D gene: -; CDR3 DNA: TGTGCCAGCAGCTTACGACAATCCCGGGGCTACACCTTC; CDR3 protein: CASSLRQSRGYTF
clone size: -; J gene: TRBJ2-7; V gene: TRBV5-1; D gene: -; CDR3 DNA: TGCGCCAGCAGCTTGGAGGGGGTTTACGAGCAGTACTTC; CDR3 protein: CASSLEGVYEQYF
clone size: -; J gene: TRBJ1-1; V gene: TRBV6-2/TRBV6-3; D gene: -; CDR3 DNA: TGTGCCAGCAGTTACCCCTTACAGGGAGCGGGCGCTGAAGCTTTCTTT; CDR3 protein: CASSYPLQGAGAEAFF
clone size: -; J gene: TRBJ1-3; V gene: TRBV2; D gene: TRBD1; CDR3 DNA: TGTGCCAGCAGCTTGCTGCAGGGGGACCACTCTGGAAACACCATATATTTT; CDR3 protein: CASSLLQGDHSGNTIYF
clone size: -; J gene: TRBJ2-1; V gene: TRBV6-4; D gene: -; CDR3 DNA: TGTGCCAGCAGTGACTCGGGAGGCTACAATGAGCAGTTCTTC; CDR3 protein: CASSDSGGYNEQFF
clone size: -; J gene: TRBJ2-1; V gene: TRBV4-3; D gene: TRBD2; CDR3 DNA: TGCGCCAGCAGCCAAGAGGCTAGCGGTTACAATGAGCAGTTCTTC; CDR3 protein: CASSQEASGYNEQFF
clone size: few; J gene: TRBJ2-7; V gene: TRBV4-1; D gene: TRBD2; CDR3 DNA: TGCGCCAGCAGCCAGGGACTAGCGGGAGGTCTCTACGAGCAGTACTTC; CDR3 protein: CASSQGLAGGLYEQYF
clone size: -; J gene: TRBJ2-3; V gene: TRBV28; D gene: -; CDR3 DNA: TGTGCCAGCAGTTCAAACATTCATACGCAGTATTTT; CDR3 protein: CASSSNIHTQYF
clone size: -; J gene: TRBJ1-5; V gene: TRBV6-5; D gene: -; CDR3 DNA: TGTGCCAGCAGGAACGGTAATCAGCCCCAGCATTTT; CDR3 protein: CASRNGNQPQHF
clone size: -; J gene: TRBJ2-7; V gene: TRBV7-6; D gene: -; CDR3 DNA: TGTGCCAGCAACGAAGGAGGGGGGACCTACGAGCAGTACTTC; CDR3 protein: CASNEGGGTYEQYF
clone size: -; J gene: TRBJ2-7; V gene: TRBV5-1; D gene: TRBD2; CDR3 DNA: TGCGCCAGCAGCTTGGGGGGACTAGCGAATGCCTACGAGCAGTACTTC; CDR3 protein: CASSLGGLANAYEQYF